The 10 T cell receptor beta chains reported below all come from one sample, sequenced in a study of beta chain features in type 1 diabetes. Of the isolated RNA, all was reverse transcribed, and so the sequenced material was expressed TCRB transcripts. Some clones are missing from TCRdb's copy, which holds only in-frame ones; the method was immunoSEQ multiplex PCR. The table records roughly 310,000 clones, approximately 10% of them present only once. The sample was naive CD4+ T cells from blood. The origin of the receptors is a woman aged 25 to 45 in good health.

This clone was counted only a few times. V and J are TRBV18 and TRBJ2-5, with TRBD2 matching 14 bases. The CDR3 length is 15 residues. Germline CDR1 is KGHSH and CDR2 is LQKENI. The trim removed 2 bases at V and 4 bases at J, leaving 0 bases unmatched. The CDR3 sequence is CASSPGTSGRETQYF. CDR3 in DNA: TGTGCCAGCTCACCAGGGACTAGCGGGAGAGAGACCCAGTACTTC.

There are a few counts of this clone. The V gene is TRBV4-3, the J gene TRBJ1-2, with 8 bases that match TRBD1. V was pared by 0 bases and J by 4 bases, with 7 bases of the junction left unmatched. CDR1 is LGHNA, CDR2 YSLEER, per germline. This CDR3 spans 16 amino acids. Here the CDR3 reads CASSQEWSGGIYGYTF. DNA for the CDR3: TGCGCCAGCAGCCAAGAGTGGTCAGGGGGCATCTATGGCTACACCTTC.

The gene calls are TRBV7-9 and TRBJ2-2; D might be TRBD1 (6 bases). CDR1 SEHNR and CDR2 FQNEAQ come from the germline V gene (reference sequence). This CDR3 region has 15 residues. Trimming removed 5 bases from V and 5 bases from J, with 15 bases in between. The CDR3 here is CASSTVQGWTGELFF. DNA for the CDR3: TGTGCCAGCAGCACCGTACAGGGTTGGACCGGGGAGCTGTTTTTT.

The CDR3 DNA reads TGTGCCAGCAGCGAAACTAGCGACCGGCAGTTCTTC. It encodes CASSETSDRQFF. This rearrangement joins TRBV9 to TRBJ2-1; 7 bases align to TRBD2. The CDR3 spans 12 residues. V lost 3 bases to trimming and J lost 12 bases; unmatched junction nucleotides: 6. CDR1 is SGDLS and CDR2 is YYNGEE in the germline V gene.

V is TRBV6-5 and J is TRBJ2-3, with 7 bases identical to TRBD1. The ends lost 6 bases at V and 4 bases at J; junction bases unmatched: 10. Germline V gene data show CDR1 as MNHEY and CDR2 as SVGAGI. CDR3 length: 15 amino acids. The DNA for the CDR3 is TGTGCCAGCAGGGAGACAGGGATTATCGCAGATACGCAGTATTTT. Residues: CASRETGIIADTQYF.

This clone has only a few counts. One end of the junction fails to match germline, which may point to a read error. The J gene is TRBJ2-1, the V gene TRBV7-2; 12 bases agree with TRBD2. The germline V gene encodes CDR1 SGHTA and CDR2 FQGNSA. This CDR3 has 15 residues. As DNA, the CDR3 is TGTGCCAGCAGCATACTAGCGGGAGGCTACGATGAGCAGTTCTTC. Protein: CASSILAGGYDEQFF.

V is TRBV19 and J is TRBJ2-2; maybe TRBD1 (5 bases). Germline loops: CDR1 LNHDA, CDR2 SQIVND (reference sequence). Trimming removed 6 bases at V and 4 bases at J, with 12 bases between. The CDR3 extends over 14 amino acids. This CDR3 reads CASRPQGVTGELFF. In DNA, the CDR3 is TGTGCCAGTAGACCGCAGGGTGTCACCGGGGAGCTGTTTTTT. Full variable domain (remainder filled in from reference TRBV19 and TRBJ2-2): DGGITQSPKYLFRKEGQNVTLSCEQNLNHDAMYWYRQDPGQGLRLIYYSQIVNDFQKGDIAEGYSVSREKKESFPLTVTSAQKNPTAFYLCASRPQGVTGELFFGEGSRLTVL.

J is TRBJ2-1 and V is TRBV2; 8 bases line up with TRBD1. This CDR3 is built from 15 residues. Looked up from germline, CDR1 is SNHLY and CDR2 is FYNNEI. The trim removed 8 bases at V and 0 bases at J, leaving 6 bases unmatched. In DNA form, the CDR3 reads TGTGCCAGCGCCCCGGACAGGGCCTCCTACAATGAGCAGTTCTTC. Protein sequence: CASAPDRASYNEQFF.

This chain links TRBV30 with TRBJ1-3, with TRBD1 matching 7 bases. V was pared by 5 bases and J by 2 bases, with 3 bases of the junction left unmatched. There are 13 residues in the CDR3. Looked up from germline, CDR1 is GTSNPN and CDR2 is SVGIG (reference sequence). CDR3 in amino acids: CAWDRATGNTIYF. The CDR3 nucleotides read TGTGCCTGGGACAGGGCCACTGGAAACACCATATATTTT.

Only a few counts were recorded for this clone. The chain employs TRBV7-8 and TRBJ2-7, with D possibly matching TRBD2 (5 bases). CDR3 length equals 15 residues. From germline, CDR1 is SGHVS and CDR2 FQNEAQ. V lost 0 bases to trimming and J lost 3 bases, with 12 bases between them. DNA of the CDR3: TGTGCCAGCAGCTTAGCTGGTGGGAGTGGCTACGAGCAGTACTTC. This encodes CASSLAGGSGYEQYF.